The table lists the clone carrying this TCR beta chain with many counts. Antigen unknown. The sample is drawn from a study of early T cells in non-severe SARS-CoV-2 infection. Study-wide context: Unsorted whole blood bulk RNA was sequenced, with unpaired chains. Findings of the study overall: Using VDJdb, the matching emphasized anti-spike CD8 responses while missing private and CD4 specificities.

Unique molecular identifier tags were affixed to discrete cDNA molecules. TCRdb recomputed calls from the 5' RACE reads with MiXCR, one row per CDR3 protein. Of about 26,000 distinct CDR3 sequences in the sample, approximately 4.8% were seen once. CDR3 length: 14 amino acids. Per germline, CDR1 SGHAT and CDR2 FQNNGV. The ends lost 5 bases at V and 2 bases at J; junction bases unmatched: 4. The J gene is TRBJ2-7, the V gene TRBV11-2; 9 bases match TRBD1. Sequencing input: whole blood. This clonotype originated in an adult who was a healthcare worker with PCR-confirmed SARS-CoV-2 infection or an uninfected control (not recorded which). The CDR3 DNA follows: TGTGCCAGCAGCGATAACAGGGGGCCCTACGAGCAGTACTTC. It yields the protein CASSDNRGPYEQYF.